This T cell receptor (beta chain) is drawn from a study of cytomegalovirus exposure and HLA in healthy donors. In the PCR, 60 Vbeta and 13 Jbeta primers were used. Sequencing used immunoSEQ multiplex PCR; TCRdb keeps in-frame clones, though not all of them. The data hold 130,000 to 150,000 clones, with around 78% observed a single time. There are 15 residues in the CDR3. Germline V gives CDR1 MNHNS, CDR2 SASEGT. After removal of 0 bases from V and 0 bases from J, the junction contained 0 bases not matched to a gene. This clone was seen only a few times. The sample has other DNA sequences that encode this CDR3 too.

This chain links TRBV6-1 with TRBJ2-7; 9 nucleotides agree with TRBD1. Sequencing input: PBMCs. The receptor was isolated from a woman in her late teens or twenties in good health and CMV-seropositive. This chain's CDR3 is CASSEATGGSYEQYF. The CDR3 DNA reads TGTGCCAGCAGTGAAGCGACAGGGGGCTCCTACGAGCAGTACTTC.